The sequence of this TCR beta chain was determined in a study of CD8 T cells in ankylosing spondylitis. Study findings and constraints: Ankylosing spondylitis blood seemed to carry a telltale TCR beta motif made of several highly homologous variants.

The V end was cut by 7 bases, the J end by 6 bases, with 15 bases between. The CDR3 is made up of 13 amino acids. Germline loops: CDR1 MNHEY, CDR2 SMNVEV (reference sequence). About this clonotype: As yet, its antigen is unknown.

TCRdb re-called the 5' RACE reads through MiXCR, storing one row per CDR3 protein. The sample includes 800,000 to 900,000 distinct CDR3 sequences, 12% of them seen just once. This receptor was taken from a male donor with ankylosing spondylitis. The sequencing input was blood, either unsorted or a sorted T cell fraction (not recorded which). The V gene is TRBV27, the J gene TRBJ1-1; the D is unclear. CDR3 sequence reads: CASTDFQRAEAFF. DNA for the CDR3: TGTGCCAGCACCGACTTCCAAAGGGCTGAAGCTTTCTTT.